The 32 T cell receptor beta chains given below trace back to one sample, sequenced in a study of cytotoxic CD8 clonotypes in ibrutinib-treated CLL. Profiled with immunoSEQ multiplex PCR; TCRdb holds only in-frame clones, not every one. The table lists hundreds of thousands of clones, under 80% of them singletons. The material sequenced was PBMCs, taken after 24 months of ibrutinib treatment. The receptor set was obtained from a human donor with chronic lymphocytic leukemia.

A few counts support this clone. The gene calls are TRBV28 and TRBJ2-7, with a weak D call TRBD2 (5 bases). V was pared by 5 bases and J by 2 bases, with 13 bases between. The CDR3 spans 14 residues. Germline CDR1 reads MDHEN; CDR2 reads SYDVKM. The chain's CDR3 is CASSLEGATYEQYF. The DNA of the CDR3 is TGTGCCAGCAGTCTTGAGGGAGCGACCTACGAGCAGTACTTC.

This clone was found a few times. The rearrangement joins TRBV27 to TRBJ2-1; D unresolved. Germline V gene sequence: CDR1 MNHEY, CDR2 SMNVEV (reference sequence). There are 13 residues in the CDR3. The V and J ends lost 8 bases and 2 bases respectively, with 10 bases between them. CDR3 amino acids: CASRRLAYNEQFF. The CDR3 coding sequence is TGTGCCAGCCGAAGGTTAGCCTACAATGAGCAGTTCTTC.

This chain's CDR3 is CATRDGSSEKLFF. The CDR3 DNA sequence: TGTGCCACGAGGGACGGGTCATCTGAAAAACTGTTTTTT. The chain carries TRBV25-1 and TRBJ1-4, with D maybe TRBD1 (5 bases). This CDR3 is 13 amino acids long. Trimming left V 10 bases short and J 7 bases short, with 16 bases between. Germline CDR1 and CDR2: MGHDK and SYGVNS.

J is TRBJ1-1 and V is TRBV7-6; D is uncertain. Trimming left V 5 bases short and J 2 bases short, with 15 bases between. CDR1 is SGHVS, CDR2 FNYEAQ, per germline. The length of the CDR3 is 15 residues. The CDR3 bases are TGTGCCAGCAGCCTTCGTAATGGCGAAAACACTGAAGCTTTCTTT. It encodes CASSLRNGENTEAFF.

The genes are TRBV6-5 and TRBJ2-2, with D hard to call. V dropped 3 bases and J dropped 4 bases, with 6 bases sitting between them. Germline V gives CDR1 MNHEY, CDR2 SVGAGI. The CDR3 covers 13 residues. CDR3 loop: CASSYWGTGELFF. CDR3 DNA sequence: TGTGCCAGCAGTTATTGGGGCACCGGGGAGCTGTTTTTT.

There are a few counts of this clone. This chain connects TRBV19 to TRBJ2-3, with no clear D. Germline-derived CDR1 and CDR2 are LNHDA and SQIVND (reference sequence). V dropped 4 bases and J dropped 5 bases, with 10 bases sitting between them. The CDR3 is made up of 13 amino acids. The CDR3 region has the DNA TGTGCCAGTAGTACACGTACTCGAGATACGCAGTATTTT. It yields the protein CASSTRTRDTQYF.

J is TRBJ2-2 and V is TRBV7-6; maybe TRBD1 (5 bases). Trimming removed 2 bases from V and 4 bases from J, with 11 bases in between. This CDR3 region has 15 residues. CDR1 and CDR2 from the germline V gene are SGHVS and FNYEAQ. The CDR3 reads CASSLSGSGTGELFF. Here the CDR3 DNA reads TGTGCCAGCAGCTTATCAGGGTCAGGCACCGGGGAGCTGTTTTTT.

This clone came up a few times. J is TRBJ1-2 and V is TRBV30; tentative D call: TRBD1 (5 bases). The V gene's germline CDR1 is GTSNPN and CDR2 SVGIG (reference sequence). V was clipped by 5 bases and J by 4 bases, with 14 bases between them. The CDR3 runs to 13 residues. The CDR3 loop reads CAWQEDKAYGYTF. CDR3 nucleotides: TGTGCCTGGCAGGAGGACAAAGCCTATGGCTACACCTTC.

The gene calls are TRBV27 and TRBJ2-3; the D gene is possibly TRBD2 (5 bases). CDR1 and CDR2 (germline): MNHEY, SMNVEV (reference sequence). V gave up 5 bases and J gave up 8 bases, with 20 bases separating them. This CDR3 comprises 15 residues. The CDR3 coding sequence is TGTGCCAGCAGTGCTAGCACGAATTTAGCTGGTACGCAGTATTTT. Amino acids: CASSASTNLAGTQYF.

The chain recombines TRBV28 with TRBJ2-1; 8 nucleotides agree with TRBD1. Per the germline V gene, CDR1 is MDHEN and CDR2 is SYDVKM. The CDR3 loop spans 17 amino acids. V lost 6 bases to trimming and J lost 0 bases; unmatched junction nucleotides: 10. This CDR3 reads CASSPYRTGPSYNEQFF. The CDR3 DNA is TGTGCCAGCAGCCCTTACCGGACAGGGCCCTCCTACAATGAGCAGTTCTTC. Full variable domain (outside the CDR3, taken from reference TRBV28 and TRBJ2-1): DVKVTQSSRYLVKRTGEKVFLECVQDMDHENMFWYRQDPGLGLRLIYFSYDVKMKEKGDIPEGYSVSREKKERFSLILESASTNQTSMYLCASSPYRTGPSYNEQFFGPGTRLTVL.

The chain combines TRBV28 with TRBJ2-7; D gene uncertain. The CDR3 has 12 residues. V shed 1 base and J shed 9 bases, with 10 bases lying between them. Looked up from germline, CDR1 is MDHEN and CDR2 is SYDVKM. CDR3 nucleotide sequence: TGTGCCAGCAGTTTATCAAAGCAGATGCAGTACTTC. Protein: CASSLSKQMQYF.

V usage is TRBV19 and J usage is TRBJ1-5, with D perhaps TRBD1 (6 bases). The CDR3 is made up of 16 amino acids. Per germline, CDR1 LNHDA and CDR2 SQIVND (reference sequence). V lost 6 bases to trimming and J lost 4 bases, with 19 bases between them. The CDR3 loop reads CASSLVQGTRNQPQHF. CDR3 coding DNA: TGTGCCAGTAGCCTAGTTCAGGGGACTCGAAATCAGCCCCAGCATTTT.

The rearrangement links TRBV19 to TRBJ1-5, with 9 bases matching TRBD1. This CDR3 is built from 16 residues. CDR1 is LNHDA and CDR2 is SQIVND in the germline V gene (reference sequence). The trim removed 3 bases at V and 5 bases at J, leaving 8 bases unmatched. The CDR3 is CASSIRDREMDQPQHF. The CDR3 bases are TGTGCCAGTAGTATCCGGGACAGGGAGATGGATCAGCCCCAGCATTTT.

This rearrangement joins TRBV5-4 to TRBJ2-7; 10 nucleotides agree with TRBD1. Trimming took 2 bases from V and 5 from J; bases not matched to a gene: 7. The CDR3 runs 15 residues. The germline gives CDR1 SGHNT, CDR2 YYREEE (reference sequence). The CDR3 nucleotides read TGTGCCAGCAGCTTACCCGGGACAGGGGTCCACGAGCAGTACTTC. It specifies CASSLPGTGVHEQYF.

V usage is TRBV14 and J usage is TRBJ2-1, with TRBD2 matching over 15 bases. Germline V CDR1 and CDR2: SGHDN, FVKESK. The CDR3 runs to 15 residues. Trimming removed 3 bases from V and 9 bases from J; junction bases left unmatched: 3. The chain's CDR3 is CASSQRTSGRGEQFF. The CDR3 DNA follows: TGTGCCAGCAGCCAGAGGACTAGCGGGAGGGGTGAGCAGTTCTTC. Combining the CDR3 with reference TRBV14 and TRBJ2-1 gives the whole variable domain EAGVTQFPSHSVIEKGQTVTLRCDPISGHDNLYWYRRVMGKEIKFLLHFVKESKQDESGMPNNRFLAERTGGTYSTLKVQPAELEDSGVYFCASSQRTSGRGEQFFGPGTRLTVL.

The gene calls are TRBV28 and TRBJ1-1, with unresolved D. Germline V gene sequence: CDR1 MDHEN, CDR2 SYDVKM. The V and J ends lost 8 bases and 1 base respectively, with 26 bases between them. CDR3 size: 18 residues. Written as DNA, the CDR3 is TGTGCCAGCCCTGCGGGATTTAGAGCGAACGACGGGAACACTGAAGCTTTCTTT. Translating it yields CASPAGFRANDGNTEAFF. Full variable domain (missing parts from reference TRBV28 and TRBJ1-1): DVKVTQSSRYLVKRTGEKVFLECVQDMDHENMFWYRQDPGLGLRLIYFSYDVKMKEKGDIPEGYSVSREKKERFSLILESASTNQTSMYLCASPAGFRANDGNTEAFFGQGTRLTVV.

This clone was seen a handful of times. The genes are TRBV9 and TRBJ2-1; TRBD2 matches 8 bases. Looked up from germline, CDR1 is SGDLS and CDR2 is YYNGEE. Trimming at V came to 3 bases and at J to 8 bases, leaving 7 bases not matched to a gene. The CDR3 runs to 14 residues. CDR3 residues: CASSEETSADEQFF. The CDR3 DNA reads TGTGCCAGCAGCGAGGAGACTAGCGCGGATGAGCAGTTCTTC. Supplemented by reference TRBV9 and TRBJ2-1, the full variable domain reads DSGVTQTPKHLITATGQRVTLRCSPRSGDLSVYWYQQSLDQGLQFLIQYYNGEERAKGNILERFSAQQFPDLHSELNLSSLELGDSALYFCASSEETSADEQFFGPGTRLTVL.

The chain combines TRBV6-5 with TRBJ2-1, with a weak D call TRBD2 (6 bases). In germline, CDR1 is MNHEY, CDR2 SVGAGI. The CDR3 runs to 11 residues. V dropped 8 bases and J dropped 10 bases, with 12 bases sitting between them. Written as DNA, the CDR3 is TGTGCCAGCGGAGGGTCGAGGGAGCAGTTCTTC. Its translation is CASGGSREQFF.

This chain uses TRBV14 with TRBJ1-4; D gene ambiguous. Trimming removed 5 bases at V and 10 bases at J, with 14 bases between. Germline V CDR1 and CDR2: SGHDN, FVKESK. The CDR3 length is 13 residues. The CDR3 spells CASSGFSPLKLFF. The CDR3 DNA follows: TGTGCCAGCAGCGGATTTTCTCCGCTAAAACTGTTTTTT.

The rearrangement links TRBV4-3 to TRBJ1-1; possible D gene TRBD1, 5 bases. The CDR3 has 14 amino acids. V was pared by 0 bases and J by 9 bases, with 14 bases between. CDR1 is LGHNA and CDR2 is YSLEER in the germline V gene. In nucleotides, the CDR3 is TGCGCCAGCAGCCAAGATGGAGGGGAGTTACAAGCTTTCTTT. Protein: CASSQDGGELQAFF.

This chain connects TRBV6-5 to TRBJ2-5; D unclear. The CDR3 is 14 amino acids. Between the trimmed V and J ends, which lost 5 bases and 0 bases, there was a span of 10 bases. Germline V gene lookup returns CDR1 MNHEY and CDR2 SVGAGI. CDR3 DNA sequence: TGTGCCAGCAGTAGAACAGTTAACCAAGAGACCCAGTACTTC. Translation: CASSRTVNQETQYF.

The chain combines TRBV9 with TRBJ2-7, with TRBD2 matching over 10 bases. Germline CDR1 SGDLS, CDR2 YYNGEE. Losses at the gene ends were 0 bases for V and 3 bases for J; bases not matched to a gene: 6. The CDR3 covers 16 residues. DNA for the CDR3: TGTGCCAGCAGCGTAGGGGCTAGCGGGAGTATCTACGAGCAGTACTTC. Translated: CASSVGASGSIYEQYF.

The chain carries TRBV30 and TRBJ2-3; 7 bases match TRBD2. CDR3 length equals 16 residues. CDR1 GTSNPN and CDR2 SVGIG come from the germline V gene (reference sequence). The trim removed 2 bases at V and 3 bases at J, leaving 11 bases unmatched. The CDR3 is CAWSRGGRALTDTQYF. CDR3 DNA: TGTGCCTGGAGTAGGGGAGGGAGGGCACTAACAGATACGCAGTATTTT.

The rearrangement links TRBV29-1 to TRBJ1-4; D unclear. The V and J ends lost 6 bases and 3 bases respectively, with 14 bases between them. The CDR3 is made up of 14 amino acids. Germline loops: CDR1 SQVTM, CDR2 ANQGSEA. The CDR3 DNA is TGCAGCGTCGCCGATTTGAGTCCTAATGAAAAACTGTTTTTT. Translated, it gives CSVADLSPNEKLFF.

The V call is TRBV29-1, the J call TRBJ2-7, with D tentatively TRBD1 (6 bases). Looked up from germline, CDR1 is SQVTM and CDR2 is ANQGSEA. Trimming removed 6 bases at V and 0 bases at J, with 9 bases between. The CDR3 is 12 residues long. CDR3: CSVKDSSYEQYF. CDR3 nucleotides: TGCAGCGTCAAGGACAGCTCCTACGAGCAGTACTTC.

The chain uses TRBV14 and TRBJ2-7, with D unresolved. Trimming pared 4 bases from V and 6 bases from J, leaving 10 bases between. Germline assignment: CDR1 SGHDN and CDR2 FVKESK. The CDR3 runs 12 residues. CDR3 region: CASSLGTIEQYF. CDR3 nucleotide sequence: TGTGCCAGCAGCCTGGGAACGATCGAGCAGTACTTC.

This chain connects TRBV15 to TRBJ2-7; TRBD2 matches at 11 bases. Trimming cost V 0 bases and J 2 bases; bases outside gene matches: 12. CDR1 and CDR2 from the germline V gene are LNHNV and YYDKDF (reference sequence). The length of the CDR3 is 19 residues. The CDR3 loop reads CATSRDPLAGVRSPYEQYF. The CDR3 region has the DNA TGTGCCACCAGCAGAGATCCACTAGCGGGAGTCAGAAGCCCCTACGAGCAGTACTTC. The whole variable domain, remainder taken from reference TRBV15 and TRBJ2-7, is DAMVIQNPRYQVTQFGKPVTLSCSQTLNHNVMYWYQQKSSQAPKLLFHYYDKDFNNEADTPDNFQSRRPNTSFCFLDIRSPGLGDTAMYLCATSRDPLAGVRSPYEQYFGPGTRLTVT.

CDR3: CASSTWVGQGLATEAFF. The CDR3 DNA follows: TGTGCCAGCAGCACCTGGGTCGGACAGGGGTTGGCCACTGAAGCTTTCTTT. The chain couples TRBV7-6 to TRBJ1-1; 9 nucleotides line up with TRBD1. J gave up 4 bases and V 5 bases, and 14 bases lay outside the gene matches. Germline CDR1 is SGHVS and CDR2 is FNYEAQ. This CDR3 has 17 residues.

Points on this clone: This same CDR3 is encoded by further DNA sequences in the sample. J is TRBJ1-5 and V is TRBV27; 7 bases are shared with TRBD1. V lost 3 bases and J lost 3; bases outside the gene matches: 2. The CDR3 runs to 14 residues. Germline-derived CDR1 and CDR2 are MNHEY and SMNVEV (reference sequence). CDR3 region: CASSLTGNNQPQHF. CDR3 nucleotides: TGTGCCAGCAGTTTGACAGGGAACAATCAGCCCCAGCATTTT.

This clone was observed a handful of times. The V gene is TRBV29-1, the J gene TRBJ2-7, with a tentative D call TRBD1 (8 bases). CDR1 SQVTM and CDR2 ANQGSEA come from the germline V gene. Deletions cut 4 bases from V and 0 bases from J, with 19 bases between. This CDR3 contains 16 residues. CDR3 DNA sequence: TGCAGCGTTGCGGGAGGCCGACAGGGGAGCTCCTACGAGCAGTACTTC. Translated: CSVAGGRQGSSYEQYF.

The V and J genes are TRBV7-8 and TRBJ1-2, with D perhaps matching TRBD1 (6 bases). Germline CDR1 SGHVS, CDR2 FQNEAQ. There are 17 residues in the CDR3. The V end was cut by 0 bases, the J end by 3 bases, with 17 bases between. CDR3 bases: TGTGCCAGCAGCTTAGCGCTTGGGGGACAAACTGACTATGGCTACACCTTC. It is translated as CASSLALGGQTDYGYTF.

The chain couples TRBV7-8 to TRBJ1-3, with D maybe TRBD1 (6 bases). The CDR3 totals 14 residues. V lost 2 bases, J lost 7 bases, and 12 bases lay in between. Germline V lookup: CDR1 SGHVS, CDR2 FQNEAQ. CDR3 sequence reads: CASSLHRARNTIYF. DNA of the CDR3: TGTGCCAGCAGCTTACACAGGGCCAGGAACACCATATATTTT.